One sample yielded the 4 T cell receptor beta chains listed below, sequenced in a study of blood T cell repertoires in COVID-19. Clones were sequenced by immunoSEQ multiplex PCR, and TCRdb holds only the in-frame ones, with some missing. The table shows 48,000 or so clones, with 90% occurring only once. The source material was peripheral blood. These receptors originate from a human donor in a cohort sampled during active COVID-19.

The chain employs TRBV28 and TRBJ2-1, with TRBD1 identical over 10 bases. This CDR3 region has 16 residues. J was trimmed by 7 bases and V by 6 bases; bases with no gene match: 12. The germline V gene has CDR1 MDHEN and CDR2 SYDVKM. The CDR3 protein is CASSSTGTGAGNEQFF. Written as DNA, the CDR3 is TGTGCCAGCAGCAGTACCGGGACAGGGGCTGGGAATGAGCAGTTCTTC.

The chain recombines TRBV18 with TRBJ2-3, with TRBD2 matching 8 bases. The germline gives CDR1 KGHSH, CDR2 LQKENI. The CDR3 is made up of 19 amino acids. The V and J ends lost 2 bases and 3 bases, in that order; junction bases with no gene match: 16. CDR3 loop: CASSPARVRAGGWTDTQYF. CDR3 nucleotide sequence: TGTGCCAGCTCACCAGCGAGGGTTCGCGCGGGAGGCTGGACAGATACGCAGTATTTT.

The CDR3 protein is CASASRDRHINEQFF. The CDR3 nucleotides read TGTGCCAGTGCGTCCCGGGACAGGCATATCAATGAGCAGTTCTTC. The chain is built from TRBV19 and TRBJ2-1, with 8 bases that match TRBD1. Germline V gene sequence: CDR1 LNHDA, CDR2 SQIVND (reference sequence). The CDR3 contains 15 residues. The ends lost 8 bases at V and 6 bases at J; junction bases unmatched: 12.

CDR3 DNA: TGCGCCAGCAGCTGGGGGACTAGCGGCACAGATACGCAGTATTTT. It encodes CASSWGTSGTDTQYF. This chain connects TRBV5-1 to TRBJ2-3, with 10 bases that match TRBD2. The V gene's germline CDR1 is SGHRS and CDR2 YFSETQ. CDR3 length: 15 amino acids. The ends lost 3 bases at V and 1 base at J; junction bases unmatched: 2.